This entry lists 16 T cell receptor beta chains sequenced from one sample in a study of T cells in localized non-small cell lung cancer. The assay was immunoSEQ multiplex PCR, and TCRdb's table has in-frame clones only and misses some. Of 20,000 to 25,000 clones in the sample, around 90% were seen once. The sequencing here drew on peripheral blood, taken before any cancer treatment. These receptors were collected from a male donor older than 55 with stage I lung adenocarcinoma.

The gene calls are TRBV18 and TRBJ1-1, with a possible D match to TRBD1 (5 bases). CDR1 and CDR2 from the germline V gene are KGHSH and LQKENI. V lost 8 bases to trimming and J lost 2 bases, with 12 bases between them. CDR3 size: 13 residues. The CDR3 region has the DNA TGTGCCAGCCGGGGGGTTATCAACACTGAAGCTTTCTTT. Its protein is CASRGVINTEAFF. Full variable domain (rest looked up from reference TRBV18 and TRBJ1-1): NAGVMQNPRHLVRRRGQEARLRCSPMKGHSHVYWYRQLPEEGLKFMVYLQKENIIDESGMPKERFSAEFPKEGPSILRIQQVVRGDSAAYFCASRGVINTEAFFGQGTRLTVV.

V gene TRBV9 combines with J gene TRBJ1-5; D might be TRBD1 (5 bases). Germline V gene sequence: CDR1 SGDLS, CDR2 YYNGEE. The V end was cut by 4 bases, the J end by 2 bases, with 13 bases between. The CDR3 is 15 residues long. CDR3 DNA: TGTGCCAGCAGCCTAGGGGCAAGGGGCAATCAGCCCCAGCATTTT. Translation gives CASSLGARGNQPQHF.

This chain connects TRBV19 to TRBJ2-7; TRBD2 is a possible D gene (7 bases). Deletions cut 7 bases from V and 2 bases from J, with 18 bases between. Germline values: CDR1 LNHDA, CDR2 SQIVND (reference sequence). This CDR3 comprises 15 residues. The CDR3 sequence: CASTTGGPTPYEQYF. CDR3 in DNA: TGTGCCAGTACCACCGGGGGGCCCACTCCCTACGAGCAGTACTTC.

This chain connects TRBV6-1 to TRBJ1-2, with D possibly matching TRBD1 (5 bases). Germline values: CDR1 MNHNS, CDR2 SASEGT. Deletions cut 3 bases from V and 2 bases from J, with 7 bases between. The CDR3 spans 13 residues. CDR3 nucleotides: TGTGCCAGCAGTGAGGAGGGGAACTATGGCTACACCTTC. As protein: CASSEEGNYGYTF.

The chain couples TRBV29-1 to TRBJ2-7; D gene unclear. The germline V gene encodes CDR1 SQVTM and CDR2 ANQGSEA. This CDR3 is 15 amino acids long. V lost 2 bases and J lost 0, with 14 bases in between. DNA of the CDR3: TGCAGCGTTGAATTGATAGGGCGAAGCTCCTACGAGCAGTACTTC. Encoded protein: CSVELIGRSSYEQYF.

This clone was counted a few times. The CDR3 coding sequence is TGTGCCAGCAGCCAACAGGCGGAGTTCAATGAGCAGTTCTTC. Its protein is CASSQQAEFNEQFF. The V gene is TRBV4-2, the J gene TRBJ2-1; D gene unclear. Germline V gives CDR1 LGHNA, CDR2 YNFKEQ. V was clipped by 2 bases and J by 6 bases, with 11 bases between them. This CDR3 spans 14 amino acids.

The J gene is TRBJ1-3, the V gene TRBV30; TRBD1 is a possible D gene (5 bases). Germline CDR1 GTSNPN, CDR2 SVGIG (reference sequence). The CDR3 contains 15 residues. With 0 bases removed from V and 2 bases from J, the gap between germline ends came to 11 bases. CDR3 sequence (DNA): TGTGCCTGGAGTGTAGGGGACCTTACTGGAAACACCATATATTTT. It yields the protein CAWSVGDLTGNTIYF.

CDR3 region: CASSLGQGEDTQYF. DNA for the CDR3: TGCGCCAGCAGCTTGGGGCAGGGGGAGGATACGCAGTATTTT. This chain uses TRBV5-1 with TRBJ2-3; 7 nucleotides align to TRBD1. From germline, CDR1 is SGHRS and CDR2 YFSETQ. The CDR3 runs to 14 residues. The V and J ends lost 0 bases and 6 bases, in that order; junction bases with no gene match: 4.

Concerning this clone itself: At one of its ends the junction is not consistent with the germline gene, which may arise from a read error. The same CDR3 is also encoded by other DNA sequences in this sample. The rearrangement joins TRBV11-2 to TRBJ1-2, with D perhaps matching TRBD1 (5 bases). The CDR3 contains 17 residues. Germline assignment: CDR1 SGHAT and CDR2 FQNNGV. The CDR3 protein is CASSLDQGGTERYGYTF. In nucleotides, the CDR3 is TGTGCAAGCAGCTTAGATCAAGGCGGGACGGAGCGCTATGGCTACACCTTC.

V is TRBV9 and J is TRBJ1-6; D might be TRBD1 (6 bases). CDR3 length equals 16 residues. The V gene's germline CDR1 is SGDLS and CDR2 YYNGEE. Trimming shortened V by 4 bases and J by 6 bases, and 17 bases separated the two germline ends. The CDR3: CASSPHDRTINSPLHF. The CDR3 DNA reads TGTGCCAGCAGCCCTCATGACAGGACCATTAATTCACCCCTCCACTTT.

J is TRBJ1-5 and V is TRBV19, with D unresolved. This CDR3 has 15 amino acids. Trimming removed 3 bases from V and 7 bases from J, with 16 bases in between. The germline CDR1 and CDR2 sequences are LNHDA and SQIVND (reference sequence). As DNA, the CDR3 is TGTGCCAGTAGTATTATAGCGGACTTCAACCAGCCCCAGCATTTT. Translated: CASSIIADFNQPQHF.

The chain carries TRBV7-8 and TRBJ2-3, with TRBD2 matching 7 bases. The ends lost 1 base at V and 2 bases at J; junction bases unmatched: 6. This CDR3 has 16 amino acids. Germline loops: CDR1 SGHVS, CDR2 FQNEAQ. The chain's CDR3 is CASSLGLADYTDTQYF. CDR3 sequence (DNA): TGTGCCAGCAGCTTAGGGCTAGCGGACTACACAGATACGCAGTATTTT.

V and J are TRBV5-6 and TRBJ2-7, with TRBD2 matching 9 bases. Germline assignment: CDR1 SGHDT and CDR2 YYEEEE. V dropped 3 bases and J dropped 2; count of bases not matched to a gene: 6. The CDR3 totals 15 residues. The CDR3 region has the DNA TGTGCCAGCAGCTCCGGGACTAGCTCGACCTACGAGCAGTACTTC. Translating it yields CASSSGTSSTYEQYF.

This clone appeared a single time. The rearrangement uses TRBV14 and TRBJ2-7; 9 nucleotides align to TRBD1. This CDR3 contains 16 residues. The J segment lost 2 bases and the V segment lost 1 base, leaving 6 bases of the junction unmatched. Germline V CDR1 and CDR2: SGHDN, FVKESK. The CDR3: CASSQAGRQGAYEQYF. The CDR3 bases are TGTGCCAGCAGCCAAGCCGGGCGACAGGGGGCCTACGAGCAGTACTTC.

The chain links TRBV6-5 to TRBJ2-2; D might be TRBD2 (5 bases). The CDR3 loop spans 13 amino acids. CDR1 MNHEY and CDR2 SVGAGI come from the germline V gene. The germline V and J ends were trimmed by 4 bases and 7 bases, with 10 bases remaining between them. The chain's CDR3 is CASSFTLGGELFF. CDR3 nucleotides: TGTGCCAGCAGTTTCACACTAGGCGGGGAGCTGTTTTTT.

The CDR3 sequence is CASSPPQQGLDTEAFF. The CDR3 DNA is TGTGCCAGCAGTCCGCCTCAACAGGGTTTGGACACTGAAGCTTTCTTT. This chain connects TRBV27 to TRBJ1-1; a weak D match, TRBD1 (6 bases). Trimming took off 5 bases at V and 3 bases at J, with 19 bases between the two ends. The CDR3 totals 16 residues. Germline V gene lookup returns CDR1 MNHEY and CDR2 SMNVEV (reference sequence).